These 32 T cell receptor beta chains came from one sample sequenced in a study of cytotoxic CD8 clonotypes in ibrutinib-treated CLL. Generated by immunoSEQ multiplex PCR, the TCRdb table keeps only in-frame clones and is missing some. The repertoire holds 150,000 or so clones, with 79% as singletons. The source was PBMCs, collected after 12 months of ibrutinib treatment. These receptors all stem from a human donor with chronic lymphocytic leukemia.

This chain links TRBV7-9 with TRBJ2-2, with a possible D match to TRBD1 (5 bases). From germline, CDR1 is SEHNR and CDR2 FQNEAQ (reference sequence). The CDR3 is 17 residues long. V lost 5 bases to trimming and J lost 5 bases, with 21 bases between them. CDR3 region: CASSGPRQQGITGELFF. CDR3 sequence (DNA): TGTGCCAGCAGCGGGCCCAGACAGCAAGGGATTACCGGGGAGCTGTTTTTT.

The gene calls are TRBV6-5 and TRBJ2-3; tentatively, D is TRBD2 (5 bases). The CDR3 extends over 16 amino acids. In germline, CDR1 is MNHEY, CDR2 SVGAGI. V was clipped by 3 bases and J by 0 bases, with 13 bases between them. The CDR3 spells CASSYNPGVSTDTQYF. The CDR3 nucleotides read TGTGCCAGCAGTTATAATCCCGGGGTTAGCACAGATACGCAGTATTTT.

This chain uses TRBV7-9 with TRBJ1-2; D perhaps matches TRBD1 (5 bases). Trimming shortened V by 4 bases and J by 4 bases, and 19 bases separated the two germline ends. Germline V CDR1 and CDR2: SEHNR, FQNEAQ (reference sequence). CDR3 length: 16 residues. This chain's CDR3 is CASSSSGAERLYGYTF. The CDR3, as DNA: TGTGCCAGCAGCTCCAGTGGGGCAGAGAGGCTCTATGGCTACACCTTC.

This clone appeared a few times. The chain employs TRBV5-6 and TRBJ1-3, with D hard to call. V was shortened by 2 bases and J by 4 bases, with 13 bases between the two germline ends. Per the germline V gene, CDR1 is SGHDT and CDR2 is YYEEEE. CDR3 length equals 15 residues. The CDR3 region is CASSLYSLPGNTIYF. The CDR3 region has the DNA TGTGCCAGCAGCTTATACAGCCTACCGGGAAACACCATATATTTT.

V is TRBV4-2 and J is TRBJ2-6; maybe TRBD1 (6 bases). Germline V gene lookup returns CDR1 LGHNA and CDR2 YNFKEQ. V lost 0 bases to trimming and J lost 1 base, with 13 bases between them. This CDR3 has 18 amino acids. CDR3 sequence: CASSQDRGTGSGANVLTF. DNA for the CDR3: TGTGCCAGCAGCCAAGACCGGGGAACAGGGTCTGGGGCCAACGTCCTGACTTTC.

V is TRBV25-1 and J is TRBJ2-1; D remains unclear. The CDR3 contains 13 residues. V was pared by 2 bases and J by 2 bases, with 4 bases between. Germline-derived CDR1 and CDR2 are MGHDK and SYGVNS. In DNA, the CDR3 is TGTGCCAGCAGTGAAGCTGCCTACAATGAGCAGTTCTTC. Translating gives CASSEAAYNEQFF.

This clone was observed a single time. The same CDR3 also results from other DNA sequences found in this sample. V gene TRBV4-3 combines with J gene TRBJ1-2; D is possibly TRBD1 (5 bases). Germline-derived CDR1 and CDR2 are LGHNA and YSLEER. With 0 bases removed from V and 4 bases from J, the gap between germline ends came to 9 bases. The CDR3 has 14 residues. The CDR3 DNA follows: TGCGCCAGCAGCCAAGATAGGGGCGGCTATGGCTACACCTTC. It specifies CASSQDRGGYGYTF.

The rearrangement joins TRBV15 to TRBJ1-5; no clear D. This CDR3 has 13 residues. CDR1 is LNHNV, CDR2 YYDKDF, per germline (reference sequence). V gave up 4 bases and J gave up 5 bases, with 9 bases separating them. Written as DNA, the CDR3 is TGTGCCACCAGCAAAGAGACCGATCAGCCCCAGCATTTT. Translation gives CATSKETDQPQHF.

V and J are TRBV18 and TRBJ1-2, with a possible D match to TRBD1 (5 bases). The germline V gene has CDR1 KGHSH and CDR2 LQKENI. Between the trimmed V and J ends, which lost 4 bases and 4 bases, there was a span of 7 bases. The CDR3 extends over 12 amino acids. CDR3: CASSQGFYGYTF. CDR3 nucleotide sequence: TGTGCCAGCTCACAGGGGTTCTATGGCTACACCTTC. Using reference TRBV18 and TRBJ1-2 for the parts outside the CDR3, the full variable domain is NAGVMQNPRHLVRRRGQEARLRCSPMKGHSHVYWYRQLPEEGLKFMVYLQKENIIDESGMPKERFSAEFPKEGPSILRIQQVVRGDSAAYFCASSQGFYGYTFGSGTRLTVV.

CDR3 protein: CSVVRKRRNQPQHF. CDR3 bases: TGCAGCGTTGTAAGAAAGAGGAGGAATCAGCCCCAGCATTTT. The chain is built from TRBV29-1 and TRBJ1-5; D is undetermined. The CDR3 has 14 residues. Trimming took 4 bases from V and 4 from J, leaving 14 bases between them. CDR1 is SQVTM, CDR2 ANQGSEA, per germline.

This chain connects TRBV5-4 to TRBJ2-1; 10 bases agree with TRBD1. The ends lost 4 bases at V and 6 bases at J; junction bases unmatched: 7. The CDR3 is 15 residues long. The germline V gene encodes CDR1 SGHNT and CDR2 YYREEE (reference sequence). The CDR3 here is CASSLGTGESNEQFF. As DNA, the CDR3 is TGTGCCAGCAGCCTAGGGACAGGGGAGTCCAATGAGCAGTTCTTC. Together with reference TRBV5-4 and TRBJ2-1, the CDR3 gives the full variable domain: ETGVTQSPTHLIKTRGQQVTLRCSSQSGHNTVSWYQQALGQGPQFIFQYYREEENGRGNFPPRFSGLQFPNYSSELNVNALELDDSALYLCASSLGTGESNEQFFGPGTRLTVL.

The V call is TRBV28, the J call TRBJ1-2; D uncertain. Per the germline V gene, CDR1 is MDHEN and CDR2 is SYDVKM. Deletions cut 5 bases from V and 4 bases from J, with 20 bases between. CDR3 length: 16 amino acids. CDR3 region: CASSTPRRAFLYGYTF. The CDR3 DNA reads as TGTGCCAGCAGTACCCCCCGGCGGGCCTTCCTCTATGGCTACACCTTC.

The rearrangement links TRBV5-1 to TRBJ2-1; 13 bases match TRBD2. With 4 bases clipped from V and 8 bases from J, the junction kept 18 bases outside the gene matches. CDR3 length: 19 amino acids. Germline V CDR1 and CDR2: SGHRS, YFSETQ. The CDR3 protein is CASSLGLAGALESMDEQFF. CDR3 sequence (DNA): TGCGCCAGCAGCCTCGGACTAGCGGGAGCCCTAGAGAGCATGGATGAGCAGTTCTTC.

The chain employs TRBV28 and TRBJ1-2; TRBD1 is a possible D gene (5 bases). This CDR3 is built from 12 residues. V was shortened by 6 bases and J by 4 bases, with 9 bases between the two germline ends. Germline V CDR1 and CDR2: MDHEN, SYDVKM. Here the CDR3 reads CASSLGLYGYTF. The CDR3 DNA reads as TGTGCCAGCAGCTTGGGACTCTATGGCTACACCTTC.

This chain joins TRBV18 and TRBJ2-7, with D unresolved. Germline V lookup: CDR1 KGHSH, CDR2 LQKENI. The CDR3 has 14 amino acids. Between the trimmed V and J ends, which lost 3 bases and 3 bases, there was a span of 12 bases. The CDR3 is CASSPASGHYEQYF. CDR3 nucleotide sequence: TGTGCCAGCTCACCTGCGTCCGGGCACTACGAGCAGTACTTC. The entire variable domain, with the rest obtained from reference TRBV18 and TRBJ2-7, is as follows: NAGVMQNPRHLVRRRGQEARLRCSPMKGHSHVYWYRQLPEEGLKFMVYLQKENIIDESGMPKERFSAEFPKEGPSILRIQQVVRGDSAAYFCASSPASGHYEQYFGPGTRLTVT.

The chain couples TRBV19 to TRBJ2-7; tentative D call: TRBD1 (6 bases). Germline V gene sequence: CDR1 LNHDA, CDR2 SQIVND (reference sequence). Trimming took 2 bases from V and 7 from J, leaving 18 bases between them. The CDR3 spans 15 residues. CDR3 nucleotide sequence: TGTGCCAGTAGTATAAGGGGGTTTCGTTCGGGAGAGCAGTACTTC. The encoded protein is CASSIRGFRSGEQYF.

This clone was seen a handful of times. V is TRBV7-8 and J is TRBJ1-2; no firm D call. Trimming pared 0 bases from V and 8 bases from J, leaving 10 bases between. Per the germline V gene, CDR1 is SGHVS and CDR2 is FQNEAQ. CDR3 length equals 13 residues. The CDR3 protein is CASSLAGSWGYTF. For the CDR3, the DNA is TGTGCCAGCAGCTTAGCGGGTTCTTGGGGCTACACCTTC.

This chain joins TRBV4-3 and TRBJ1-3, with TRBD1 matching 7 bases. CDR1 and CDR2 (germline): LGHNA, YSLEER. V lost 0 bases to trimming and J lost 3 bases; unmatched junction nucleotides: 2. The CDR3 has 15 amino acids. In DNA, the CDR3 is TGCGCCAGCAGCCAAGATTACAGGGGTGGAAACACCATATATTTT. This codes for CASSQDYRGGNTIYF.

The V call is TRBV27, the J call TRBJ2-1; TRBD2 might be the D (6 bases). V was cut by 0 bases and J by 1 base, with 10 bases left in between. The CDR3 totals 16 residues. Germline-derived CDR1 and CDR2 are MNHEY and SMNVEV (reference sequence). The CDR3 here is CASSLSGGDSYNEQFF. The CDR3 nucleotides read TGTGCCAGCAGTTTATCGGGAGGTGATTCCTACAATGAGCAGTTCTTC.

The chain joins TRBV9 to TRBJ2-3; 7 positions agree with TRBD2. The CDR3 consists of 15 residues. Germline lookup yields CDR1 SGDLS and CDR2 YYNGEE. V trimming: 3 bases; J trimming: 2 bases; junction bases outside the gene matches: 6. The CDR3 region has the DNA TGTGCCAGCAGCGGTTGGGGGAGGGACACAGATACGCAGTATTTT. It encodes CASSGWGRDTDTQYF. Variable domain in full (rest from reference TRBV9 and TRBJ2-3): DSGVTQTPKHLITATGQRVTLRCSPRSGDLSVYWYQQSLDQGLQFLIQYYNGEERAKGNILERFSAQQFPDLHSELNLSSLELGDSALYFCASSGWGRDTDTQYFGPGTRLTVL.

V is TRBV15 and J is TRBJ2-1; 10 bases line up with TRBD2. This CDR3 contains 17 residues. Germline lookup yields CDR1 LNHNV and CDR2 YYDKDF (reference sequence). V lost 5 bases to trimming and J lost 0 bases; unmatched junction nucleotides: 7. Written as DNA, the CDR3 is TGTGCCACCAGCGGGCTAGCGGGAGTCCTCTCCTACAATGAGCAGTTCTTC. Encoded protein: CATSGLAGVLSYNEQFF.

The chain is built from TRBV23-1 and TRBJ2-6, with 7 bases identical to TRBD1. TRBV23-1 is an open reading frame, and its role is uncertain. The J segment lost 0 bases and the V segment lost 3 bases, leaving 5 bases of the junction unmatched. This CDR3 has 17 residues. CDR3 sequence (DNA): TGCGCCAGCAGTCATCGGGACAGAAACTCTGGGGCCAACGTCCTGACTTTC. As protein: CASSHRDRNSGANVLTF.

The chain links TRBV18 to TRBJ2-7; 11 bases are shared with TRBD1. Trimming took 6 bases from V and 5 from J; bases not matched to a gene: 15. The CDR3 length is 17 residues. Germline CDR1 reads KGHSH; CDR2 reads LQKENI. As DNA, the CDR3 is TGTGCCAGCTCTCTCGAGACACGGGGACAGGGGGACCACGAGCAGTACTTC. Amino acids: CASSLETRGQGDHEQYF.

This chain links TRBV27 with TRBJ2-1; 8 nucleotides match TRBD2. The ends lost 2 bases at V and 0 bases at J; junction bases unmatched: 0. The CDR3 contains 15 residues. CDR1 and CDR2 from the germline V gene are MNHEY and SMNVEV (reference sequence). This CDR3 is CASSLTSGSYNEQFF. The CDR3, as DNA: TGTGCCAGCAGTTTAACTAGCGGCTCCTACAATGAGCAGTTCTTC.

The rearrangement uses TRBV5-1 and TRBJ2-1, with 9 bases that match TRBD1. Germline V CDR1 and CDR2: SGHRS, YFSETQ. With V trimmed by 4 bases and J by 4 bases, 6 bases remained unmatched. There are 15 residues in the CDR3. This CDR3 reads CASSLGQGWYNEQFF. Written as DNA, the CDR3 is TGCGCCAGCAGCCTAGGACAGGGGTGGTACAATGAGCAGTTCTTC.

This sequence joins TRBV5-1 and TRBJ2-1; the match to TRBD2 covers 11 bases. Germline-derived CDR1 and CDR2 are SGHRS and YFSETQ. This CDR3 spans 16 amino acids. Trimming removed 4 bases from V and 4 bases from J; junction bases left unmatched: 7. For the CDR3, the DNA is TGCGCCAGCAGCCCTGGGGGGACTAGCGGATACAATGAGCAGTTCTTC. It codes for CASSPGGTSGYNEQFF. Based on the CDR3 plus reference TRBV5-1 and TRBJ2-1, the full variable domain is KAGVTQTPRYLIKTRGQQVTLSCSPISGHRSVSWYQQTPGQGLQFLFEYFSETQRNKGNFPGRFSGRQFSNSRSEMNVSTLELGDSALYLCASSPGGTSGYNEQFFGPGTRLTVL.

This clone has more than one count but fewer than ten. This chain uses TRBV28 with TRBJ1-5; D unclear. Trimming removed 5 bases at V and 9 bases at J, with 8 bases between. Germline CDR1 reads MDHEN; CDR2 reads SYDVKM. The CDR3 length is 11 residues. The CDR3 DNA reads TGTGCCAGCAGTAACGCATTGCCCCAGCATTTT. Protein: CASSNALPQHF.

The chain couples TRBV6-5 to TRBJ2-7, with D tentatively TRBD1 or TRBD2 (6 bases each). Germline V gene data show CDR1 as MNHEY and CDR2 as SVGAGI. V lost 7 bases and J lost 2, with 15 bases in between. CDR3 length: 14 residues. Written as DNA, the CDR3 is TGTGCCAGCAAGGGCGGGACACACCCCTACGAGCAGTACTTC. Its translation is CASKGGTHPYEQYF.

The chain employs TRBV28 and TRBJ1-5; 7 bases match TRBD1. V was pared by 6 bases and J by 0 bases, with 5 bases of the junction left unmatched. The CDR3 sequence is 15 residues long. Germline CDR1 is MDHEN and CDR2 is SYDVKM. The CDR3: CASRIGTVSNQPQHF. CDR3 coding DNA: TGTGCCAGCAGGATCGGGACAGTTAGCAATCAGCCCCAGCATTTT.

The chain links TRBV5-5 to TRBJ1-2; D might be TRBD1 (5 bases). Trimming cost V 0 bases and J 4 bases, with 13 bases left between them. Germline V lookup: CDR1 SGHKS, CDR2 YYEKEE (reference sequence). This CDR3 spans 15 amino acids. CDR3 coding DNA: TGTGCCAGCAGCTTGGGCGCCAAGGGGATCTATGGCTACACCTTC. This gives the protein CASSLGAKGIYGYTF.

The chain has TRBV7-2 and TRBJ2-1; TRBD2 might be the D (5 bases). CDR1 SGHTA and CDR2 FQGNSA come from the germline V gene. The CDR3 length is 14 residues. V gave up 3 bases and J gave up 4 bases, with 10 bases separating them. The CDR3 region has the DNA TGTGCCAGCAGCTTGCCGGAGGCGTACAATGAGCAGTTCTTC. Translating it yields CASSLPEAYNEQFF.

The chain has TRBV10-1 and TRBJ2-3; 8 bases are a match to TRBD1. Germline trimming cut 2 bases from V and 1 base from J; bases unmatched to any gene: 2. CDR3 length: 15 amino acids. Looked up from germline, CDR1 is WNHNN and CDR2 is SYGVQD (reference sequence). The CDR3 protein is CASSEGQGGTDTQYF. The CDR3 DNA is TGCGCCAGCAGTGAGGGACAGGGTGGCACAGATACGCAGTATTTT.